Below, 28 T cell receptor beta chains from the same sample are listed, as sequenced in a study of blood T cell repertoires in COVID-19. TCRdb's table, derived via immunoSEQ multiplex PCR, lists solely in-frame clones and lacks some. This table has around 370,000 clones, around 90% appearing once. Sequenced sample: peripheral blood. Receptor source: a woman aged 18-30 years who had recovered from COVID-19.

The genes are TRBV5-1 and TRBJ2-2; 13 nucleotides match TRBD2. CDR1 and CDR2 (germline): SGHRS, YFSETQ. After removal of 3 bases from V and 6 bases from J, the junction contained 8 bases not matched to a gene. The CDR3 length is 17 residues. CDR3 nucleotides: TGCGCCAGCAGCTGGACTAGCGGGAGAGGTGATGCCGGGGAGCTGTTTTTT. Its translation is CASSWTSGRGDAGELFF. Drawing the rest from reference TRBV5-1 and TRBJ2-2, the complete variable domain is KAGVTQTPRYLIKTRGQQVTLSCSPISGHRSVSWYQQTPGQGLQFLFEYFSETQRNKGNFPGRFSGRQFSNSRSEMNVSTLELGDSALYLCASSWTSGRGDAGELFFGEGSRLTVL.

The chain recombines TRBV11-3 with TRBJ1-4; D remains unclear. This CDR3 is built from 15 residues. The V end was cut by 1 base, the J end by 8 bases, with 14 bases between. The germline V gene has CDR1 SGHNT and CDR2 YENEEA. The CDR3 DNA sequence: TGTGCCAGCAGCTTAGGTTTTCGGGATGGGGAAAAACTGTTTTTT. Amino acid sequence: CASSLGFRDGEKLFF.

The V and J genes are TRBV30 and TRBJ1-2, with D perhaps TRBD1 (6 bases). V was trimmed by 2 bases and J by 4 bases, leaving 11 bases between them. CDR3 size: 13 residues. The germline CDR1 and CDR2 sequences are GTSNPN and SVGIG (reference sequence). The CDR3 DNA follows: TGTGCCTGGAGTCCGACAGGAGTCTATGGCTACACCTTC. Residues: CAWSPTGVYGYTF.

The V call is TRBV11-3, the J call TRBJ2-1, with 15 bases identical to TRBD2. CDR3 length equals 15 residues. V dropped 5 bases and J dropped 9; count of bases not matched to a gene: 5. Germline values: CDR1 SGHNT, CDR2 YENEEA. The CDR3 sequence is CASSPGLAGGLEQFF. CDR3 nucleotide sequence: TGTGCCAGCAGCCCGGGACTAGCGGGAGGACTTGAGCAGTTCTTC. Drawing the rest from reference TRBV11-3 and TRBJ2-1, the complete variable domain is EAGVVQSPRYKIIEKKQPVAFWCNPISGHNTLYWYLQNLGQGPELLIRYENEEAVDDSQLPKDRFSAERLKGVDSTLKIQPAELGDSAVYLCASSPGLAGGLEQFFGPGTRLTVL.

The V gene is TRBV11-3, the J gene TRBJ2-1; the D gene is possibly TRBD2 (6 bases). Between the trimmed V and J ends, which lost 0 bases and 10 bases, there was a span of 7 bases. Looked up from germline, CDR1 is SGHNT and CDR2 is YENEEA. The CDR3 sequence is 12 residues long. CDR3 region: CASSLDREEQFF. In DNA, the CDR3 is TGTGCCAGCAGCTTAGACCGGGAGGAGCAGTTCTTC.

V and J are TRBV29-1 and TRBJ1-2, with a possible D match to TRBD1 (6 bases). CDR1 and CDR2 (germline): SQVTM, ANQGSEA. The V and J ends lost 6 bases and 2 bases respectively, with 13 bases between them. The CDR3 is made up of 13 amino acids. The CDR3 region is CSVPGQLNYGYTF. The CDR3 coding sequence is TGCAGCGTCCCGGGACAACTCAACTATGGCTACACCTTC.

The CDR3 bases are TGTGCCAGCGCACGAACGGGACAGGGGCTGTTTTTT. It yields the protein CASARTGQGLFF. The chain has TRBV11-3 and TRBJ2-2, with TRBD1 identical over 9 bases. Trimming cost V 8 bases and J 13 bases; bases outside gene matches: 8. The CDR3 totals 12 residues. CDR1 is SGHNT and CDR2 is YENEEA in the germline V gene. Variable domain in full (rest from reference TRBV11-3 and TRBJ2-2): EAGVVQSPRYKIIEKKQPVAFWCNPISGHNTLYWYLQNLGQGPELLIRYENEEAVDDSQLPKDRFSAERLKGVDSTLKIQPAELGDSAVYLCASARTGQGLFFGEGSRLTVL.

As DNA, the CDR3 is TGCGCCAGCAGCTTGGATGGAGGCCTGGGGACCGGGGAGCTGTTTTTT. This sequence encodes CASSLDGGLGTGELFF. V and J are TRBV5-1 and TRBJ2-2, with D perhaps TRBD2 (5 bases). This CDR3 has 16 amino acids. Germline CDR1 is SGHRS and CDR2 is YFSETQ. V was shortened by 0 bases and J by 5 bases, with 14 bases between the two germline ends.

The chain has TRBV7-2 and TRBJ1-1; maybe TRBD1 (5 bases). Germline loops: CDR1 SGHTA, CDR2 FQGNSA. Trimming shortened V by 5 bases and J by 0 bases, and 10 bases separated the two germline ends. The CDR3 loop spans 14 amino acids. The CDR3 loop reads CASSQQVLNTEAFF. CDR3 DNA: TGTGCCAGCAGCCAACAGGTTTTGAACACTGAAGCTTTCTTT.

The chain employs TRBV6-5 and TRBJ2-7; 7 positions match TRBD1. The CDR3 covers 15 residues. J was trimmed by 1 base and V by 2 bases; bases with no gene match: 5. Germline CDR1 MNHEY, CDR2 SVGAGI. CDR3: CASSYRQGISYEQYV. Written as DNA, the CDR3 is TGTGCCAGCAGTTACCGACAGGGCATATCCTACGAGCAGTACGTC.

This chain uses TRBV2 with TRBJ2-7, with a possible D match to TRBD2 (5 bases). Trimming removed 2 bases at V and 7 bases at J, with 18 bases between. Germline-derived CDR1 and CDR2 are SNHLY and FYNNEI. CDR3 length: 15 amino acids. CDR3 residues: CASSEPLYGSGEQYV. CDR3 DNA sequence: TGTGCCAGCAGTGAACCCCTCTACGGGTCGGGGGAGCAGTACGTC.

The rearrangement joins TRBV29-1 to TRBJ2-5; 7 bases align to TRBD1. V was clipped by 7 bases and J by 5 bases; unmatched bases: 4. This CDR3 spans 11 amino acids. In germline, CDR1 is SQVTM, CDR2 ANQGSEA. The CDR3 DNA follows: TGCAGCGCCAAGACAGGGGAGACCCAGTACTTC. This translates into CSAKTGETQYF. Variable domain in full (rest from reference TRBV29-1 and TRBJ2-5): SAVISQKPSRDICQRGTSLTIQCQVDSQVTMMFWYRQQPGQSLTLIATANQGSEATYESGFVIDKFPISRPNLTFSTLTVSNMSPEDSSIYLCSAKTGETQYFGPGTRLLVL.

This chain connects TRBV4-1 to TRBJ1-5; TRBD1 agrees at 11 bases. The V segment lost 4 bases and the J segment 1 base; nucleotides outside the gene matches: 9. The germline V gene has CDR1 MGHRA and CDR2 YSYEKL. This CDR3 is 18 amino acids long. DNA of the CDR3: TGCGCCAGCAGCCGAACGGGGACAGGGGGACGGAGCAATCAGCCCCAGCATTTT. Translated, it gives CASSRTGTGGRSNQPQHF.

The DNA for the CDR3 is TGTGCCAGCAGTGAGTTAAGTCGGACAGCACTTTCACCCCTCCACTTT. Protein: CASSELSRTALSPLHF. This chain connects TRBV6-1 to TRBJ1-6; D is perhaps TRBD1 (6 bases). Trimming shortened V by 3 bases and J by 9 bases, and 18 bases separated the two germline ends. This CDR3 region has 16 residues. From germline, CDR1 is MNHNS and CDR2 SASEGT.

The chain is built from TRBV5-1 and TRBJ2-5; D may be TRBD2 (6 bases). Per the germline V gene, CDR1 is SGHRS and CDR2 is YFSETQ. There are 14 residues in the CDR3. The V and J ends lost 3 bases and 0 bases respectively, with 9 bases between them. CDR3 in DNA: TGCGCCAGCAGCTACCGGGACTACCAAGAGACCCAGTACTTC. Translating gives CASSYRDYQETQYF.

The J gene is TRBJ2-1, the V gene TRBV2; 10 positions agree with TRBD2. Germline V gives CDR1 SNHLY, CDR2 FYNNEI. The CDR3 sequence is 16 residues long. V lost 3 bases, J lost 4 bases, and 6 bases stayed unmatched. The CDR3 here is CASSDSSGRPYNEQFF. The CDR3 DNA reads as TGTGCCAGCAGTGATTCTAGCGGGAGACCATACAATGAGCAGTTCTTC.

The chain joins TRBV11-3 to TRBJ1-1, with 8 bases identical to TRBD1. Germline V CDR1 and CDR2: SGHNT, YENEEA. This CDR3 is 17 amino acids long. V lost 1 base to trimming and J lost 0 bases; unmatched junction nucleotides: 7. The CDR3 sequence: CASSLVYSGGMNTEAFF. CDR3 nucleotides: TGTGCCAGCAGCTTAGTTTATTCAGGGGGCATGAACACTGAAGCTTTCTTT.

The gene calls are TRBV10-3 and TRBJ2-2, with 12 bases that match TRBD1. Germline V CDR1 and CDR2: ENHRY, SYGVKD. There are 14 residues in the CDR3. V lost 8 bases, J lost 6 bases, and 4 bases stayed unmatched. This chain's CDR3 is CAISGTGGSGELFF. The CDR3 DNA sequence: TGTGCCATCTCCGGGACAGGGGGCTCCGGGGAGCTGTTTTTT.

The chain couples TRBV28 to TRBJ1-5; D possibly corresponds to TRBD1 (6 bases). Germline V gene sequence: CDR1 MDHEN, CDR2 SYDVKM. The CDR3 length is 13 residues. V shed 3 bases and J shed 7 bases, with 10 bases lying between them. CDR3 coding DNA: TGTGCCAGCAGTTTCGGACAGTCCCAGCCCCAGCATTTT. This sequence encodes CASSFGQSQPQHF.

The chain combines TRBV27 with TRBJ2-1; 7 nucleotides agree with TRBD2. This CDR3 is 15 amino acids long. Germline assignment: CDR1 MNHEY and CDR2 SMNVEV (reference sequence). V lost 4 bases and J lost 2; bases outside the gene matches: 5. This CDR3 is CASSSSSGPYNEQFF. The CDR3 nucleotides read TGTGCCAGCAGTTCCTCTAGCGGACCCTACAATGAGCAGTTCTTC.

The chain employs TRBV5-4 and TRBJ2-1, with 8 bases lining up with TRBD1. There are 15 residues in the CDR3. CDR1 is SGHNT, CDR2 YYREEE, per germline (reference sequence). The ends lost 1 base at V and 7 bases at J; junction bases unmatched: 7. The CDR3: CASSLKQGVWNEQFF. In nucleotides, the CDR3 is TGTGCCAGCAGCTTGAAACAGGGGGTCTGGAATGAGCAGTTCTTC.

CDR3 loop: CASSGMRNPMYNEQFF. CDR3 DNA: TGTGCCAGCAGCGGGATGAGGAACCCGATGTACAATGAGCAGTTCTTC. The chain employs TRBV25-1 and TRBJ2-1, with D possibly TRBD2 on 5 matching bases. Per germline, CDR1 MGHDK and CDR2 SYGVNS. The length of the CDR3 is 16 residues. V shed 6 bases and J shed 4 bases, with 19 bases lying between them.

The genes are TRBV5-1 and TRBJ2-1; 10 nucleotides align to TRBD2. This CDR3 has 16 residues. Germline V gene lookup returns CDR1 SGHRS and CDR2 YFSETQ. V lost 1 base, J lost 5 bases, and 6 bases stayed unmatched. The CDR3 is CASSLLSSGSNNEQFF. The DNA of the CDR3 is TGCGCCAGCAGCTTGCTTTCTAGCGGGAGTAACAATGAGCAGTTCTTC.

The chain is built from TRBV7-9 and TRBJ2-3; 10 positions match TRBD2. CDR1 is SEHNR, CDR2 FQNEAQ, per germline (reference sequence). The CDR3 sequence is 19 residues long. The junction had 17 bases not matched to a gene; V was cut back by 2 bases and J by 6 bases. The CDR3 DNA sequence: TGTGCCAGCAGCTTACGGACGCAGAAGCGGGAGGGCCTTCGGGATACGCAGTATTTT. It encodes CASSLRTQKREGLRDTQYF.

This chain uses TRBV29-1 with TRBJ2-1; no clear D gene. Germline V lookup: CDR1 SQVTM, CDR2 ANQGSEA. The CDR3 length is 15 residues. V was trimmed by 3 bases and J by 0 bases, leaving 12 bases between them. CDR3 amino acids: CSVDFASSSYNEQFF. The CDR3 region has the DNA TGCAGCGTTGATTTTGCGAGTTCCTCCTACAATGAGCAGTTCTTC.

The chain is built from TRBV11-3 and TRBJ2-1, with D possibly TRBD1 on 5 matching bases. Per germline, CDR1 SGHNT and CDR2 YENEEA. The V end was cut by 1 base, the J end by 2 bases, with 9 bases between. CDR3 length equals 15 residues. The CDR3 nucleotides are TGTGCCAGCAGCTTAGGCAGGGCGACCTACAATGAGCAGTTCTTC. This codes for CASSLGRATYNEQFF.

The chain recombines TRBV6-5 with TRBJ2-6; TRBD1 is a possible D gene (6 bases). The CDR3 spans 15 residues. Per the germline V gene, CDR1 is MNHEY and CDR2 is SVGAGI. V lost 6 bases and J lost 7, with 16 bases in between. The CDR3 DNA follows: TGTGCCAGCAGCCACAGGGTTACGGGAGCCAACGTCCTGACTTTC. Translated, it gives CASSHRVTGANVLTF.

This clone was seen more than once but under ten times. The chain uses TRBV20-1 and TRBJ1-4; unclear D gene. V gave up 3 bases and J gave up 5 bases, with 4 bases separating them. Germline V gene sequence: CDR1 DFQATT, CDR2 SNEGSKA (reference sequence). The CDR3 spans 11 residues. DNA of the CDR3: TGCAGTGCTAGTGCGAATGAAAAACTGTTTTTT. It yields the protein CSASANEKLFF.